These 30 T cell receptor beta chains were all obtained from the same sample, sequenced in a study of shared clonotypes between healthy human individuals. The data were produced by immunoSEQ multiplex PCR, yet TCRdb's version contains in-frame clones alone and is incomplete. The table records 550,000 to 800,000 clones, roughly 70% of them present only once. Material for sequencing was memory CD4+ T cells sorted from blood. Subset here: CD45RA-negative fraction. The source is a woman aged 30 to 39 in good health.

The genes are TRBV5-8 and TRBJ1-2, with D maybe TRBD1 (6 bases). The CDR3 contains 15 residues. CDR1 and CDR2 (germline): SGHTS, YDEGEE. V was pared by 4 bases and J by 6 bases, with 19 bases between. This chain's CDR3 is CASSRRGGAGDGYTF. Here the CDR3 DNA reads TGTGCCAGCAGCAGAAGAGGGGGTGCGGGGGATGGCTACACCTTC.

The V and J genes are TRBV28 and TRBJ2-7; D is possibly TRBD2 (5 bases). Looked up from germline, CDR1 is MDHEN and CDR2 is SYDVKM. The ends were cut back, 8 bases at V and 3 bases at J, with 14 bases in the middle. CDR3 length: 13 amino acids. CDR3 sequence reads: CASGGVSVYEQYF. DNA for the CDR3: TGTGCCAGCGGTGGGGTTAGCGTCTACGAGCAGTACTTC.

CDR3 sequence reads: CASSQGQGAEGNTIYF. As DNA, the CDR3 is TGCGCCAGCAGCCAAGGACAGGGGGCAGAAGGAAACACCATATATTTT. The V call is TRBV4-1, the J call TRBJ1-3; the match to TRBD1 covers 10 bases. V shed 1 base, J shed 4 bases, and the junction held 4 bases outside the gene matches. Germline CDR1 reads MGHRA; CDR2 reads YSYEKL. CDR3 length equals 16 residues.

CDR3 sequence (DNA): TGTGCCAGCAGTTCCAGGGGAAATGGAAACACCATATATTTT. This translates into CASSSRGNGNTIYF. The gene calls are TRBV2 and TRBJ1-3; D might be TRBD1 (6 bases). Germline loops: CDR1 SNHLY, CDR2 FYNNEI. This CDR3 region has 14 residues. The V end was cut by 5 bases, the J end by 3 bases, with 11 bases between.

Turning to this clone: This likely traces to a read error, being one base from a far larger clone. Additional DNA sequences in this sample encode the identical CDR3. The rearrangement uses TRBV6-5 and TRBJ2-3, with D hard to call. The CDR3 sequence is 11 residues long. CDR1 is MNHEY and CDR2 is SVGAGI in the germline V gene. The germline V and J ends were trimmed by 2 bases and 5 bases, with 2 bases remaining between them. The DNA of the CDR3 is TGTGCCAGCAGTTACAGAGATACGCAGTATTTT. This translates into CASSYRDTQYF.

V is TRBV4-2 and J is TRBJ2-1; TRBD2 aligns across 10 bases. This CDR3 has 20 amino acids. Looked up from germline, CDR1 is LGHNA and CDR2 is YNFKEQ. The V gene end was trimmed by 1 base and the J gene end by 2 bases; junction bases not matched to a gene: 14. CDR3 residues: CASSQVSGQREGLAYNEQFF. Here the CDR3 DNA reads TGTGCCAGCAGCCAAGTATCCGGACAGCGGGAGGGCCTCGCCTACAATGAGCAGTTCTTC.

The chain is built from TRBV9 and TRBJ1-1, with no clear D. This CDR3 contains 14 residues. Trimming removed 0 bases from V and 1 base from J, with 7 bases in between. Germline V gene lookup returns CDR1 SGDLS and CDR2 YYNGEE. DNA of the CDR3: TGTGCCAGCAGCGTAGGGGTTAAGAACACTGAAGCTTTCTTT. The encoded protein is CASSVGVKNTEAFF.

The chain is built from TRBV18 and TRBJ1-2; 12 nucleotides line up with TRBD1. The J segment lost 6 bases and the V segment lost 3 bases, leaving 2 bases of the junction unmatched. Germline V gene sequence: CDR1 KGHSH, CDR2 LQKENI. CDR3 length: 14 amino acids. The CDR3 region is CASSPGTGGHGYTF. The CDR3 region has the DNA TGTGCCAGCTCACCCGGGACAGGGGGCCATGGCTACACCTTC.

Regarding this clone: One end of the junction does not line up with germline, which may come from a read error. The chain joins TRBV2 to TRBJ2-7; 7 positions agree with TRBD1. The CDR3 runs to 15 residues. Germline CDR1 reads SNHLY; CDR2 reads FYNNEI. This chain's CDR3 is CASRSGQRTTAEQCF. The DNA of the CDR3 is TGTGCCAGCAGGTCGGGACAGAGAACTACTGCGGAGCAGTGCTTC.

The rearrangement joins TRBV4-1 to TRBJ2-1, with D possibly called TRBD1 or TRBD2 (5 bases each). Germline CDR1 is MGHRA and CDR2 is YSYEKL. Deletions cut 1 base from V and 1 base from J, with 29 bases between. CDR3 size: 22 residues. Here the CDR3 reads CASSQGAWGDIFSGESYNEQFF. CDR3 nucleotides: TGCGCCAGCAGCCAAGGGGCGTGGGGCGACATCTTTTCCGGGGAGTCCTACAATGAGCAGTTCTTC.

The rearrangement links TRBV6-1 to TRBJ2-7; D might be TRBD1 (6 bases). Germline V gene lookup returns CDR1 MNHNS and CDR2 SASEGT. V lost 7 bases and J 7 bases, leaving 20 bases between the germline ends. The CDR3 sequence is 14 residues long. The CDR3 coding sequence is TGTGCCAGCACGTTTAACAGGGATCTGGGGGAGCAGTACTTC. This sequence encodes CASTFNRDLGEQYF.

The rearrangement links TRBV5-1 to TRBJ1-4, with D possibly being TRBD1 (6 bases). The ends were cut back, 4 bases at V and 10 bases at J, with 14 bases in the middle. Germline CDR1 is SGHRS and CDR2 is YFSETQ. CDR3 length: 13 amino acids. CDR3 in DNA: TGCGCCAGCAGCCTTGAACAGGGAGCAAAACTGTTTTTT. This codes for CASSLEQGAKLFF.

This clone has more than one count but fewer than ten. The V call is TRBV11-1, the J call TRBJ2-2; maybe TRBD2 (5 bases). The ends were cut back, 4 bases at V and 7 bases at J, with 16 bases in the middle. Germline V CDR1 and CDR2: SGHAT, FQDESV (reference sequence). The length of the CDR3 is 15 residues. CDR3 sequence reads: CASSYTRSVGGELFF. As DNA, the CDR3 is TGTGCCAGCAGCTACACTAGATCGGTTGGCGGGGAGCTGTTTTTT.

The V gene is TRBV2, the J gene TRBJ2-3; weak D call: TRBD2 (6 bases). There are 16 residues in the CDR3. The germline CDR1 and CDR2 sequences are SNHLY and FYNNEI. Trimming stripped 5 bases from V and 3 bases from J, with 18 bases between. The CDR3 DNA is TGTGCCAGCAGTCGAGGAGGGGTTAGGGAAACAGATACGCAGTATTTT. It specifies CASSRGGVRETDTQYF.

This sequence joins TRBV28 and TRBJ1-5; no clear D. Trimming shortened V by 5 bases and J by 7 bases, and 18 bases separated the two germline ends. The CDR3 has 15 amino acids. Germline loops: CDR1 MDHEN, CDR2 SYDVKM. In nucleotides, the CDR3 is TGTGCCAGCAGTCTACGGATACATATTCACCAGCCCCAGCATTTT. Protein sequence: CASSLRIHIHQPQHF.

With respect to this clone: The identical CDR3 is also encoded by other nucleotide sequences in the sample. The genes are TRBV5-1 and TRBJ2-5; D call uncertain. V shed 2 bases and J shed 4 bases, with 9 bases lying between them. The CDR3 extends over 13 amino acids. Germline values: CDR1 SGHRS, CDR2 YFSETQ. The CDR3 loop reads CASSFGQGETQYF. The DNA for the CDR3 is TGCGCCAGCAGCTTCGGCCAAGGAGAGACCCAGTACTTC.

DNA of the CDR3: TGCAGCGTTGGGGGGATAACTGGGCGGTCTTCGGATTACAATGAGCAGTTCTTC. This gives the protein CSVGGITGRSSDYNEQFF. The J gene is TRBJ2-1, the V gene TRBV29-1; the D gene could be TRBD1 or TRBD2 (5 bases each). CDR1 is SQVTM, CDR2 ANQGSEA, per germline. V was shortened by 4 bases and J by 4 bases, with 26 bases between the two germline ends. The CDR3 extends over 18 amino acids.

The chain links TRBV7-2 to TRBJ2-2; D is undetermined. V was shortened by 1 base and J by 2 bases, with 8 bases between the two germline ends. This CDR3 is built from 15 residues. CDR1 and CDR2 (germline): SGHTA, FQGNSA. The CDR3 loop reads CASSLGTFNTGELFF. The CDR3 nucleotides read TGTGCCAGCAGCTTAGGAACCTTTAACACCGGGGAGCTGTTTTTT.

The chain combines TRBV19 with TRBJ1-5, with a weak D call TRBD1 (5 bases). CDR1 and CDR2 (germline): LNHDA, SQIVND (reference sequence). V gave up 7 bases and J gave up 5 bases, with 18 bases separating them. The CDR3 spans 15 residues. As DNA, the CDR3 is TGTGCCAGTACCATCGCAGGGTCAAAGCATCAGCCCCAGCATTTT. Translating gives CASTIAGSKHQPQHF.

The chain links TRBV5-1 to TRBJ1-3, with a weak D call TRBD1 (5 bases). The CDR3 spans 17 residues. Germline V CDR1 and CDR2: SGHRS, YFSETQ. Trimming removed 4 bases from V and 0 bases from J, with 17 bases in between. The CDR3 sequence is CASSERPTARSGNTIYF. The CDR3 coding sequence is TGCGCCAGCAGCGAAAGACCGACAGCCCGCTCTGGAAACACCATATATTTT.

This clone was seen more than once but under ten times. The chain combines TRBV2 with TRBJ1-2, with 12 bases fitting TRBD1. Germline V lookup: CDR1 SNHLY, CDR2 FYNNEI. Unmatched junction bases numbered 4, after V lost 4 bases and J lost 7 bases. There are 14 residues in the CDR3. The CDR3 spells CASSVGQGARGYTF. The CDR3 nucleotides read TGTGCCAGCAGTGTGGGACAGGGGGCGCGTGGCTACACCTTC.

The table lists this clone with a few counts. V gene TRBV10-2 combines with J gene TRBJ1-1; D call uncertain. The germline gives CDR1 WSHSY, CDR2 SAAADI. The CDR3 is 13 amino acids. The ends were cut back, 2 bases at V and 0 bases at J, with 4 bases in the middle. CDR3 loop: CASSEGVNTEAFF. The DNA of the CDR3 is TGCGCCAGCAGTGAGGGTGTGAACACTGAAGCTTTCTTT.

This chain connects TRBV29-1 to TRBJ1-3; 10 bases line up with TRBD1. Germline CDR1 and CDR2: SQVTM and ANQGSEA. J was trimmed by 0 bases and V by 7 bases; bases with no gene match: 3. The CDR3 spans 14 residues. The CDR3: CSGGDRGSGNTIYF. In nucleotides, the CDR3 is TGCAGCGGAGGGGACAGGGGCTCTGGAAACACCATATATTTT. Drawing the rest from reference TRBV29-1 and TRBJ1-3, the complete variable domain is SAVISQKPSRDICQRGTSLTIQCQVDSQVTMMFWYRQQPGQSLTLIATANQGSEATYESGFVIDKFPISRPNLTFSTLTVSNMSPEDSSIYLCSGGDRGSGNTIYFGEGSWLTVV.

This chain links TRBV5-4 with TRBJ2-5; D remains unclear. The germline V gene encodes CDR1 SGHNT and CDR2 YYREEE (reference sequence). The length of the CDR3 is 14 residues. Trimming cost V 1 base and J 1 base, with 8 bases left between them. In DNA form, the CDR3 reads TGTGCCAGCAGCTTGATGTCAGTCCAAGAGACCCAGTACTTC. It codes for CASSLMSVQETQYF.

J is TRBJ1-2 and V is TRBV30, with D unclear. CDR1 and CDR2 (germline): GTSNPN, SVGIG (reference sequence). V was trimmed by 1 base and J by 8 bases, leaving 11 bases between them. The CDR3 consists of 12 residues. CDR3 protein: CAWSAGARGYTF. The CDR3 DNA sequence: TGTGCCTGGAGTGCAGGTGCTCGCGGCTACACCTTC.

The chain uses TRBV6-5 and TRBJ2-5; D is unclear. There are 14 residues in the CDR3. Trimming pared 2 bases from V and 2 bases from J, leaving 9 bases between. Germline CDR1 MNHEY, CDR2 SVGAGI. The CDR3 sequence is CASSYSGGQETQYF. The DNA for the CDR3 is TGTGCCAGCAGTTACAGTGGCGGACAAGAGACCCAGTACTTC.

A word on this clone: At the DNA level, this CDR3 is encoded by other sequences in the same sample as well. The chain combines TRBV6-1 with TRBJ2-7, with unresolved D. Germline V gives CDR1 MNHNS, CDR2 SASEGT. V was shortened by 6 bases and J by 2 bases, with 11 bases between the two germline ends. This CDR3 region has 13 residues. As DNA, the CDR3 is TGTGCCAGCAGAGATCCGGGCCCCTACGAGCAGTACTTC. Translated, it gives CASRDPGPYEQYF.

The chain links TRBV29-1 to TRBJ2-7; 9 positions agree with TRBD2. This CDR3 is 12 amino acids long. Germline CDR1 and CDR2: SQVTM and ANQGSEA. V lost 5 bases and J lost 3; bases outside the gene matches: 2. The CDR3 region is CSVTTSGYEQYF. CDR3 DNA: TGCAGCGTTACGACTAGCGGCTACGAGCAGTACTTC.

This sequence joins TRBV18 and TRBJ2-7, with TRBD2 identical over 9 bases. Germline CDR1 KGHSH, CDR2 LQKENI. The V segment lost 5 bases and the J segment 6 bases; nucleotides outside the gene matches: 2. The CDR3 spans 12 residues. In nucleotides, the CDR3 is TGTGCCAGCTCAAGTAGCGGGAGCGAGCAGTACTTC. It is translated as CASSSSGSEQYF.

The chain carries TRBV29-1 and TRBJ2-1; D might be TRBD2 (6 bases). The CDR3 is made up of 14 amino acids. Trimming left V 4 bases short and J 5 bases short, with 15 bases between. Per the germline V gene, CDR1 is SQVTM and CDR2 is ANQGSEA. The CDR3 sequence is CSVGLASRNNEQFF. CDR3 coding DNA: TGCAGCGTTGGTCTAGCGAGTAGGAACAATGAGCAGTTCTTC.